One sample yielded the 15 T cell receptor beta chains listed below, sequenced in a study of radiotherapy plus CTLA-4 blockade in lung cancer listed by TCRdb under 2018. To prepare the library, the immunoSEQ multiplex PCR assay was applied. The immuneACCESS repertoire file appears here via TCRdb, limited to in-frame rearrangements. These files lack a portion of the clones; in checked studies, under half of the deficit traces to unresolved V genes, and the cause of the others is not known. For this sample there are about 60,000 clones; 65% to 85% appear just once. The ten top clones hold around 2.8% of the sample. The sample was peripheral blood, taken from a patient treated with radiotherapy plus ipilimumab. These receptors all come from a human donor with non-small cell lung cancer who had a complete response to radiotherapy plus ipilimumab.

The chain employs TRBV7-9 and TRBJ1-5, with 7 positions matching TRBD1. This CDR3 comprises 16 residues. CDR1 and CDR2 (germline): SEHNR, FQNEAQ (reference sequence). V lost 4 bases to trimming and J lost 4 bases; unmatched junction nucleotides: 10. This chain's CDR3 is CASSSSQGSLNQPQHF. The DNA for the CDR3 is TGTGCCAGCAGCTCATCACAGGGGTCGTTAAATCAGCCCCAGCATTTT.

Note on this clone: The sample contains more than one DNA sequence encoding this CDR3. V and J are TRBV28 and TRBJ1-4; no clear D. Between the trimmed V and J ends, which lost 5 bases and 8 bases, there was a span of 9 bases. The CDR3 sequence is 12 residues long. The V gene's germline CDR1 is MDHEN and CDR2 SYDVKM. The DNA of the CDR3 is TGTGCCAGCAGTGGTGGAGGGGAAAAACTGTTTTTT. Its translation is CASSGGGEKLFF. Full variable domain (outside the CDR3, taken from reference TRBV28 and TRBJ1-4): DVKVTQSSRYLVKRTGEKVFLECVQDMDHENMFWYRQDPGLGLRLIYFSYDVKMKEKGDIPEGYSVSREKKERFSLILESASTNQTSMYLCASSGGGEKLFFGSGTQLSVL.

V and J are TRBV7-9 and TRBJ2-3; TRBD1 matches 8 bases. This CDR3 has 17 residues. V trimming: 2 bases; J trimming: 0 bases; junction bases outside the gene matches: 7. Germline V gene lookup returns CDR1 SEHNR and CDR2 FQNEAQ (reference sequence). The CDR3 region has the DNA TGTGCCAGCAGCTTAACGAGGCGGACAGGGAGCACAGATACGCAGTATTTT. It encodes CASSLTRRTGSTDTQYF. Looking up the rest from reference TRBV7-9 and TRBJ2-3 gives the full variable domain: DTGVSQNPRHKITKRGQNVTFRCDPISEHNRLYWYRQTLGQGPEFLTYFQNEAQLEKSRLLSDRFSAERPKGSFSTLEIQRTEQGDSAMYLCASSLTRRTGSTDTQYFGPGTRLTVL.

The CDR3, as DNA: TGTGCCAGCAGCTTATCTAGCGGGGGGCTGGGAGATACGCAGTATTTT. It translates to CASSLSSGGLGDTQYF. The rearrangement joins TRBV7-6 to TRBJ2-3; 11 bases align to TRBD2. The CDR3 has 16 amino acids. Trimming took 2 bases from V and 5 from J; bases not matched to a gene: 6. Germline-derived CDR1 and CDR2 are SGHVS and FNYEAQ.

This clone was observed once. The gene calls are TRBV5-1 and TRBJ2-3, with 9 bases fitting TRBD1. With 5 bases clipped from V and 4 bases from J, the junction kept 8 bases outside the gene matches. From germline, CDR1 is SGHRS and CDR2 YFSETQ. The CDR3 sequence is 15 residues long. CDR3 DNA: TGCGCCAGCAGACTTCGGGACAGGGTTTCAGATACGCAGTATTTT. The encoded protein is CASRLRDRVSDTQYF.

This chain uses TRBV6-5 with TRBJ2-6; D perhaps matches TRBD2 (6 bases). Between the trimmed V and J ends, which lost 4 bases and 1 base, there was a span of 8 bases. CDR1 and CDR2 (germline): MNHEY, SVGAGI. This CDR3 has 15 amino acids. DNA for the CDR3: TGTGCCAGCAGTTCCGGGGGTTCTGGGGCCAACGTCCTGACTTTC. This gives the protein CASSSGGSGANVLTF.

The J gene is TRBJ1-3, the V gene TRBV19; TRBD1 might be the D (5 bases). From germline, CDR1 is LNHDA and CDR2 SQIVND (reference sequence). V dropped 4 bases and J dropped 0 bases, with 13 bases sitting between them. The CDR3 is 16 residues long. CDR3 sequence: CASSTRQLFSGNTIYF. The CDR3 bases are TGTGCCAGTAGTACGAGACAGCTTTTCTCTGGAAACACCATATATTTT.

This chain uses TRBV28 with TRBJ1-1; maybe TRBD1 (6 bases). Trimming cost V 4 bases and J 4 bases, with 16 bases left between them. The germline V gene has CDR1 MDHEN and CDR2 SYDVKM. The CDR3 runs to 15 residues. For the CDR3, the DNA is TGTGCCAGCAGTTGGCCAACAGGGACGAGCACTGAAGCTTTCTTT. Protein: CASSWPTGTSTEAFF.

The chain employs TRBV5-1 and TRBJ1-1; D unresolved. Per the germline V gene, CDR1 is SGHRS and CDR2 is YFSETQ. V was trimmed by 1 base and J by 1 base, leaving 8 bases between them. This CDR3 comprises 14 residues. The chain's CDR3 is CASSLLQQNTEAFF. In nucleotides, the CDR3 is TGCGCCAGCAGCTTGTTACAGCAGAACACTGAAGCTTTCTTT.

The chain uses TRBV18 and TRBJ2-1, with 7 nucleotides matching TRBD2. CDR3 length: 17 residues. The germline V gene encodes CDR1 KGHSH and CDR2 LQKENI. J was trimmed by 3 bases and V by 0 bases; bases with no gene match: 8. The CDR3 coding sequence is TGTGCCAGCTCACCACCGGGGGGAGGGACGTTCTACAATGAGCAGTTCTTC. The encoded protein is CASSPPGGGTFYNEQFF.

The chain joins TRBV4-1 to TRBJ2-5, with TRBD2 identical over 10 bases. Gene TRBJ2-7 matches the end of the DNA better, so the J call may be wrong. This CDR3 has 17 amino acids. Germline CDR1 and CDR2: MGHRA and YSYEKL. The CDR3 nucleotides read TGCGCCAGCAGCCAAGATATAGCGGGGGGTAACTCCTACGAGCAGTACTTC. It encodes CASSQDIAGGNSYEQYF.

This rearrangement joins TRBV7-7 to TRBJ2-1, with 7 bases fitting TRBD1. V shed 5 bases and J 5 bases; nucleotides not matched to a gene: 12. The CDR3 spans 16 residues. Germline-derived CDR1 and CDR2 are SSHAT and FNYEAQ (reference sequence). The CDR3 loop is CASSLERQGMDNEQFF. Here the CDR3 DNA reads TGTGCCAGCAGCCTCGAAAGACAGGGCATGGACAATGAGCAGTTCTTC. Looking up the rest from reference TRBV7-7 and TRBJ2-1 gives the full variable domain: GAGVSQSPRYKVTKRGQDVTLRCDPISSHATLYWYQQALGQGPEFLTYFNYEAQPDKSGLPSDRFSAERPEGSISTLTIQRTEQRDSAMYRCASSLERQGMDNEQFFGPGTRLTVL.

The CDR3 is CASSPPRGLGNQPQHF. The DNA for the CDR3 is TGTGCCAGCTCACCACCACGAGGGCTGGGCAATCAGCCCCAGCATTTT. The rearrangement links TRBV18 to TRBJ1-5; D ambiguous. The CDR3 covers 16 residues. The V end was cut by 0 bases, the J end by 2 bases, with 11 bases between. From germline, CDR1 is KGHSH and CDR2 LQKENI.

This sequence joins TRBV6-5 and TRBJ1-3; TRBD1 might be the D (6 bases). Deletions cut 6 bases from V and 3 bases from J, with 12 bases between. The CDR3 consists of 14 residues. CDR1 MNHEY and CDR2 SVGAGI come from the germline V gene. Here the CDR3 DNA reads TGTGCCAGCAGCGCTCAGGGGTTTGGAAACACCATATATTTT. It translates to CASSAQGFGNTIYF.

The chain joins TRBV7-9 to TRBJ1-2, with D possibly being TRBD1 (6 bases). CDR1 is SEHNR, CDR2 FQNEAQ, per germline (reference sequence). V was shortened by 1 base and J by 8 bases, with 14 bases between the two germline ends. The CDR3 is 14 residues long. As DNA, the CDR3 is TGTGCCAGCAGCTTAGAGAGGACAGCCTTGGGCTACACCTTC. Its translation: CASSLERTALGYTF.